Following are 13 T cell receptor beta chains from one sample sequenced in a study of blood T cell repertoires in COVID-19. Repertoires were generated with immunoSEQ multiplex PCR, while TCRdb's copy carries only in-frame clones and drops some. The sample lists approximately 69,000 clones, 85% to 90% occurring once. Sequencing was done on a sample of peripheral blood. Receptors were obtained from a man aged 45 to 65 with acute or convalescent COVID-19.

The rearrangement links TRBV2 to TRBJ2-2; 12 nucleotides match TRBD2. The V segment lost 5 bases and the J segment 5 bases; nucleotides outside the gene matches: 3. The CDR3 is made up of 15 amino acids. Germline CDR1 SNHLY, CDR2 FYNNEI. CDR3 nucleotides: TGTGCCAGCAGTCCGACTAGCGGGAGTACCGGGGAGCTGTTTTTT. This encodes CASSPTSGSTGELFF.

The J gene is TRBJ2-1, the V gene TRBV6-4, with 10 bases that match TRBD2. The germline V gene has CDR1 MRHNA and CDR2 SNTAGT. The length of the CDR3 is 17 residues. Unmatched junction bases numbered 11, after V lost 5 bases and J lost 4 bases. The CDR3 loop is CASSFRASGSSYNEQFF. In DNA form, the CDR3 reads TGTGCCAGCAGTTTCAGGGCTAGCGGGAGTTCATACAATGAGCAGTTCTTC.

This chain connects TRBV6-5 to TRBJ2-1; 9 bases agree with TRBD2. This CDR3 has 16 amino acids. The junction had 10 bases not matched to a gene; V was cut back by 2 bases and J by 8 bases. CDR1 and CDR2 (germline): MNHEY, SVGAGI. CDR3 DNA: TGTGCCAGCAGTTACCGGGTAGCGGGAGTTTACCATGAGCAGTTCTTC. Translated: CASSYRVAGVYHEQFF.

This clone was observed a handful of times. The CDR3: CASRPGAEQFF. The CDR3, as DNA: TGTGCCAGCAGACCCGGAGCCGAGCAGTTCTTC. The chain combines TRBV6-5 with TRBJ2-1; D gene unclear. V lost 6 bases and J lost 10, with 10 bases in between. In germline, CDR1 is MNHEY, CDR2 SVGAGI. The CDR3 is made up of 11 amino acids.

V is TRBV7-9 and J is TRBJ1-2; D gene uncertain. With 2 bases removed from V and 3 bases from J, the gap between germline ends came to 4 bases. CDR3 length equals 12 residues. Looked up from germline, CDR1 is SEHNR and CDR2 is FQNEAQ (reference sequence). CDR3 protein: CASSLRDYGYTF. CDR3 DNA sequence: TGTGCCAGCAGCTTACGAGACTATGGCTACACCTTC. Full variable domain (rest looked up from reference TRBV7-9 and TRBJ1-2): DTGVSQNPRHKITKRGQNVTFRCDPISEHNRLYWYRQTLGQGPEFLTYFQNEAQLEKSRLLSDRFSAERPKGSFSTLEIQRTEQGDSAMYLCASSLRDYGYTFGSGTRLTVV.

The rearrangement uses TRBV6-1 and TRBJ1-4, with no clear D. The germline V gene encodes CDR1 MNHNS and CDR2 SASEGT. V gave up 3 bases and J gave up 4 bases, with 12 bases separating them. The CDR3 spans 15 residues. The CDR3 sequence: CASSEKGLVNEKLFF. The CDR3, as DNA: TGTGCCAGCAGTGAGAAAGGACTGGTTAATGAAAAACTGTTTTTT.

V is TRBV7-6 and J is TRBJ2-3, with 9 bases matching TRBD1. The CDR3 is 15 amino acids. Looked up from germline, CDR1 is SGHVS and CDR2 is FNYEAQ. J lost 6 bases, V lost 1 base, and 5 bases had no gene match. The CDR3 loop is CASSLGTGVSDTQYF. The CDR3 DNA reads as TGTGCCAGCAGCTTAGGGACAGGGGTATCGGATACGCAGTATTTT.

The chain couples TRBV19 to TRBJ1-2; TRBD1 aligns across 8 bases. The CDR3 loop spans 13 amino acids. CDR1 LNHDA and CDR2 SQIVND come from the germline V gene (reference sequence). The ends lost 4 bases at V and 4 bases at J; junction bases unmatched: 2. The CDR3 here is CASSRQGTYGYTF. In DNA form, the CDR3 reads TGTGCCAGTAGTAGACAGGGGACCTATGGCTACACCTTC.

The count of this clone is one. The V call is TRBV7-2, the J call TRBJ2-5; the match to TRBD2 covers 8 bases. CDR3 length equals 14 residues. Per the germline V gene, CDR1 is SGHTA and CDR2 is FQGNSA. The V and J ends lost 2 bases and 5 bases, in that order; junction bases with no gene match: 4. For the CDR3, the DNA is TGTGCCAGCAGCTTACAGCGGGAGAAGGAGACCCAGTACTTC. The encoded protein is CASSLQREKETQYF. Combining the CDR3 with reference TRBV7-2 and TRBJ2-5 gives the whole variable domain GAGVSQSPSNKVTEKGKDVELRCDPISGHTALYWYRQSLGQGLEFLIYFQGNSAPDKSGLPSDRFSAERTGGSVSTLTIQRTQQEDSAVYLCASSLQREKETQYFGPGTRLLVL.

V gene TRBV4-1 combines with J gene TRBJ2-3, with 10 bases lining up with TRBD1. Looked up from germline, CDR1 is MGHRA and CDR2 is YSYEKL. Germline trimming cut 4 bases from V and 6 bases from J; bases unmatched to any gene: 10. The CDR3 sequence is 16 residues long. Here the CDR3 reads CASSLGAGTGVDTQYF. The CDR3 nucleotides are TGCGCCAGCAGCCTTGGGGCCGGGACAGGGGTGGATACGCAGTATTTT.

The chain carries TRBV24-1 and TRBJ2-4; D is possibly TRBD2 (5 bases). Trimming took 7 bases from V and 1 from J, leaving 10 bases between them. Germline loops: CDR1 KGHDR, CDR2 SFDVKD. The CDR3 runs 14 residues. CDR3 bases: TGTGCCACCAGCCACCCGGGGGCCAAAAACATTCAGTACTTC. This translates into CATSHPGAKNIQYF.

The V and J genes are TRBV7-2 and TRBJ2-1, with D perhaps TRBD2 (6 bases). V lost 5 bases, J lost 8 bases, and 16 bases lay in between. This CDR3 has 14 amino acids. Germline assignment: CDR1 SGHTA and CDR2 FQGNSA. CDR3 sequence reads: CASSPPPTRDEQFF. The CDR3 DNA reads TGTGCCAGCAGCCCGCCGCCGACTAGGGATGAGCAGTTCTTC.

This chain links TRBV24-1 with TRBJ2-7; D is perhaps TRBD2 (6 bases). Germline values: CDR1 KGHDR, CDR2 SFDVKD. CDR3 length equals 13 residues. V was trimmed by 2 bases and J by 4 bases, leaving 8 bases between them. The CDR3 DNA reads TGTGCCACCAGTGATTGGGGAGGTTACGAGCAGTACTTC. Residues: CATSDWGGYEQYF.